These 16 T cell receptor beta chains were all obtained from the same sample, sequenced in a study of blood T cell repertoires in COVID-19. Produced via immunoSEQ multiplex PCR; TCRdb's table is partial and in-frame only. The sample lists about 360,000 clones; 70% to 90% were seen once. The specimen sequenced was peripheral blood. These receptors were obtained from a woman aged 55-70 years with COVID-19, enrolled during active disease.

The rearrangement links TRBV6-6 to TRBJ2-7; 7 bases match TRBD2. Germline-derived CDR1 and CDR2 are MNHNY and SVGAGI (reference sequence). Germline trimming cut 2 bases from V and 3 bases from J; bases unmatched to any gene: 1. The CDR3 runs 13 residues. CDR3 residues: CASSYRGVYEQYF. CDR3 DNA: TGTGCCAGCAGTTACCGGGGGGTCTACGAGCAGTACTTC.

This chain connects TRBV6-5 to TRBJ1-6; 7 bases line up with TRBD1. CDR3 length: 16 amino acids. Germline CDR1 and CDR2: MNHEY and SVGAGI. J lost 6 bases, V lost 0 bases, and 5 bases had no gene match. CDR3 protein: CASSYSNPGGNSPLHF. CDR3 nucleotides: TGTGCCAGCAGTTACTCTAACCCAGGGGGTAATTCACCCCTCCACTTT.

The chain links TRBV10-2 to TRBJ2-7; D remains ambiguous. The CDR3 has 9 residues. The germline V gene encodes CDR1 WSHSY and CDR2 SAAADI. V lost 11 bases to trimming and J lost 5 bases, with 7 bases between them. In DNA, the CDR3 is TGCGCCTGTGGCCACGAGCAGTACTTC. Translating it yields CACGHEQYF.

This rearrangement joins TRBV5-6 to TRBJ1-2, with 7 bases lining up with TRBD1. From germline, CDR1 is SGHDT and CDR2 YYEEEE. V dropped 4 bases and J dropped 0; count of bases not matched to a gene: 9. The CDR3 extends over 16 amino acids. This CDR3 reads CASSRLDRVPNYGYTF. Here the CDR3 DNA reads TGTGCCAGCAGCCGACTTGACAGGGTCCCTAACTATGGCTACACCTTC.

This sequence joins TRBV30 and TRBJ1-3, with 10 nucleotides matching TRBD1. J was trimmed by 3 bases and V by 4 bases; bases with no gene match: 18. The CDR3 sequence is 19 residues long. Germline loops: CDR1 GTSNPN, CDR2 SVGIG (reference sequence). The CDR3 DNA reads as TGTGCCTGGATGATTAGGGTCCGGGACAGGGGAATATTTGGAAACACCATATATTTT. Translating it yields CAWMIRVRDRGIFGNTIYF. The variable domain in full, with the rest retrieved from reference TRBV30 and TRBJ1-3, is SQTIHQWPATLVQPVGSPLSLECTVEGTSNPNLYWYRQAAGRGLQLLFYSVGIGQISSEVPQNLSASRPQDRQFILSSKKLLLSDSGFYLCAWMIRVRDRGIFGNTIYFGEGSWLTVV.

The CDR3 spells CASSYSSTNEQFF. In nucleotides, the CDR3 is TGTGCCAGCAGTTACTCGAGCACTAATGAGCAGTTCTTC. The chain uses TRBV6-5 and TRBJ2-1; D is unclear. Germline CDR1 is MNHEY and CDR2 is SVGAGI. Trimming took off 0 bases at V and 7 bases at J, with 7 bases between the two ends. CDR3 length equals 13 residues.

This chain joins TRBV13 and TRBJ1-5, with 7 bases lining up with TRBD1. V lost 5 bases and J lost 8; bases outside the gene matches: 9. The CDR3 consists of 14 residues. Germline assignment: CDR1 PRHDT and CDR2 FYEKMQ (reference sequence). The CDR3 protein is CASSANRGEKPQHF. In DNA, the CDR3 is TGTGCCAGCAGCGCGAACAGGGGTGAGAAGCCCCAGCATTTT.

The rearrangement links TRBV7-9 to TRBJ2-1; tentative D call: TRBD2 (5 bases). Looked up from germline, CDR1 is SEHNR and CDR2 is FQNEAQ (reference sequence). V was pared by 2 bases and J by 11 bases, with 7 bases between. The CDR3 length is 11 residues. CDR3 DNA: TGTGCCAGCAGCTTACGGGAAAAGCAGTTCTTC. Translated: CASSLREKQFF.

The chain is built from TRBV7-6 and TRBJ1-1, with TRBD1 matching 9 bases. The CDR3 is 14 amino acids. V lost 4 bases, J lost 4 bases, and 4 bases stayed unmatched. CDR1 SGHVS and CDR2 FNYEAQ come from the germline V gene. CDR3 amino acids: CASSWATGGTEAFF. The CDR3, as DNA: TGTGCCAGCAGCTGGGCGACAGGGGGCACTGAAGCTTTCTTT. Together with reference TRBV7-6 and TRBJ1-1, the CDR3 gives the full variable domain: GAGVSQSPRYKVTKRGQDVALRCDPISGHVSLYWYRQALGQGPEFLTYFNYEAQQDKSGLPNDRFSAERPEGSISTLTIQRTEQRDSAMYRCASSWATGGTEAFFGQGTRLTVV.

The chain combines TRBV5-1 with TRBJ1-5; D might be TRBD1 (5 bases). Germline CDR1 and CDR2: SGHRS and YFSETQ. This CDR3 region has 15 residues. The V end lost 1 base, the J end lost 5 bases, and 13 bases lay between the germline ends. CDR3 nucleotides: TGCGCCAGCAGCTTGAATGGGGCCCGCGATCAGCCCCAGCATTTT. Its translation is CASSLNGARDQPQHF.

The V and J genes are TRBV18 and TRBJ2-4; 7 bases agree with TRBD1. Trimming removed 6 bases from V and 8 bases from J; junction bases left unmatched: 10. The CDR3 contains 14 residues. Germline V gives CDR1 KGHSH, CDR2 LQKENI. The CDR3 nucleotides read TGTGCCAGCTCTCAGGACGACAGGGTGTACATTCAGTACTTC. It encodes CASSQDDRVYIQYF.

The chain joins TRBV19 to TRBJ2-5; 7 bases agree with TRBD2. J was trimmed by 4 bases and V by 6 bases; bases with no gene match: 5. The CDR3 spans 13 residues. Germline V lookup: CDR1 LNHDA, CDR2 SQIVND (reference sequence). The CDR3 region is CASRSRTRETQYF. CDR3 nucleotides: TGTGCCAGTAGATCCCGGACTAGAGAGACCCAGTACTTC.

This sequence joins TRBV19 and TRBJ1-2; D call uncertain. The CDR3 runs 15 residues. Germline CDR1 and CDR2: LNHDA and SQIVND (reference sequence). Trimming cost V 7 bases and J 1 base, with 16 bases left between them. Here the CDR3 reads CASISRSQFNYGYTF. CDR3 sequence (DNA): TGTGCCAGTATCTCGCGGAGCCAATTTAACTATGGCTACACCTTC.

The J gene is TRBJ2-3, the V gene TRBV28; D unclear. This CDR3 contains 13 residues. CDR1 is MDHEN, CDR2 SYDVKM, per germline. V dropped 5 bases and J dropped 9 bases, with 15 bases sitting between them. The DNA of the CDR3 is TGTGCCAGCAGTATGGGTGGAGAGACGACGCAGTATTTT. Amino acids: CASSMGGETTQYF.

The V and J genes are TRBV12-5 and TRBJ1-1, with 9 bases matching TRBD1. The CDR3 has 13 amino acids. V lost 5 bases and J lost 7; bases outside the gene matches: 5. The V gene's germline CDR1 is LGHNT and CDR2 FRNRAP. CDR3 in DNA: TGTGCTAGTGGTCCGGGACAGGGAGATGAAGCTTTCTTT. Encoded protein: CASGPGQGDEAFF.

The chain couples TRBV15 to TRBJ1-4; 7 nucleotides align to TRBD1. Looked up from germline, CDR1 is LNHNV and CDR2 is YYDKDF (reference sequence). After removal of 0 bases from V and 4 bases from J, the junction contained 2 bases not matched to a gene. CDR3 size: 15 residues. CDR3 nucleotides: TGTGCCACCAGCAGAGAGACAGGGCTTAATGAAAAACTGTTTTTT. The encoded protein is CATSRETGLNEKLFF.